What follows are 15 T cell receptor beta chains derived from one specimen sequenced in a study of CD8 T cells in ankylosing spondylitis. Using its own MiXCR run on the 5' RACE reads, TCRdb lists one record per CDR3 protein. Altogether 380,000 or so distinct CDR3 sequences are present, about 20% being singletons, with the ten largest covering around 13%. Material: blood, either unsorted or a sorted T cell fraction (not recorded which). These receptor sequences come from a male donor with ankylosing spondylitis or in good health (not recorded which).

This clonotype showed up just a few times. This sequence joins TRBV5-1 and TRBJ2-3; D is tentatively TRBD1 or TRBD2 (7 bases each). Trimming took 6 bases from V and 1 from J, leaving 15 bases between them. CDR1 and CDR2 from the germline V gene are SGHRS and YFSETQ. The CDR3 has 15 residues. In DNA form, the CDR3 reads TGCGCCAGCAACCAGGGGGGGGCCGGCACAGATACGCAGTATTTT. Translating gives CASNQGGAGTDTQYF.

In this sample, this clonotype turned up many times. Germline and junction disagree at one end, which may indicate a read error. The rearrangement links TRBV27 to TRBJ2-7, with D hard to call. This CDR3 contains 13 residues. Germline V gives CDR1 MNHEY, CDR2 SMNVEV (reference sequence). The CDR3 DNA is TGCGCCAGCAGCTTGCAGAGCTCCTACGAGCAGTACTTC. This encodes CASSLQSSYEQYF.

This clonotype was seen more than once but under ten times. The CDR3 loop is CATSRDSRRLAGPYEQYF. CDR3 bases: TGTGCCACCAGCAGAGATAGTAGACGGCTAGCGGGGCCCTACGAGCAGTACTTC. This chain links TRBV15 with TRBJ2-7; 9 bases line up with TRBD2. The germline CDR1 and CDR2 sequences are LNHNV and YYDKDF (reference sequence). With V trimmed by 0 bases and J by 2 bases, 11 bases remained unmatched. This CDR3 is 18 amino acids long.

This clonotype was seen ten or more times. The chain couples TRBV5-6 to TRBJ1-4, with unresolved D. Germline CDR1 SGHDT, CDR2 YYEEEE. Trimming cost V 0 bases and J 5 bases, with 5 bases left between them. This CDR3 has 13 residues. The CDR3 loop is CASSLVVNEKLFF. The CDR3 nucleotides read TGTGCCAGCAGCTTGGTGGTGAATGAAAAACTGTTTTTT.

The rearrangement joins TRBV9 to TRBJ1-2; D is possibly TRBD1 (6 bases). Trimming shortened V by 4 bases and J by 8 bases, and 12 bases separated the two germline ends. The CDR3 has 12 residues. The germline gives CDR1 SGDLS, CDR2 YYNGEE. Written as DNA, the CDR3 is TGTGCCAGCAGCACTTTAGGGGGAGGCTACACCTTC. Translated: CASSTLGGGYTF.

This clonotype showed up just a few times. The CDR3 DNA reads as TGTGCCAGCGCCAACTTTCGGGAACGGGACAGGGCGCCTGGGGCCAACGTCCTGACTTTC. Residues: CASANFRERDRAPGANVLTF. This chain uses TRBV25-1 with TRBJ2-6; TRBD1 matches at 9 bases. Trimming removed 8 bases from V and 2 bases from J; junction bases left unmatched: 19. CDR1 is MGHDK and CDR2 is SYGVNS in the germline V gene. This CDR3 has 20 residues.

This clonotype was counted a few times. Here the CDR3 DNA reads TGTGCCAGTAGTATCCTGACAGGGGGCGATAACATTCAGTACTTC. Translation: CASSILTGGDNIQYF. V usage is TRBV19 and J usage is TRBJ2-4; TRBD1 matches at 10 bases. CDR1 is LNHDA and CDR2 is SQIVND in the germline V gene (reference sequence). CDR3 length: 15 amino acids. Trimming at V came to 3 bases and at J to 7 bases, leaving 6 bases not matched to a gene.

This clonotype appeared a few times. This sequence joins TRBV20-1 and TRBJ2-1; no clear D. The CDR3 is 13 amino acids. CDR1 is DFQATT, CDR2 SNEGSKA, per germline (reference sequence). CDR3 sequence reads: CSGPAFSGNEQFF. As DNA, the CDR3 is TGCAGCGGTCCTGCGTTCTCGGGCAATGAGCAGTTCTTC.

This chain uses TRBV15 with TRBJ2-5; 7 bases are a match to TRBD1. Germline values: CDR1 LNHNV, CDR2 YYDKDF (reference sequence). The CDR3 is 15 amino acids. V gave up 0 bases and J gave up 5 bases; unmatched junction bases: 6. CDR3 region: CATSRDQGQRETQYF. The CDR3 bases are TGTGCCACCAGCAGAGATCAGGGACAGAGGGAGACCCAGTACTTC.

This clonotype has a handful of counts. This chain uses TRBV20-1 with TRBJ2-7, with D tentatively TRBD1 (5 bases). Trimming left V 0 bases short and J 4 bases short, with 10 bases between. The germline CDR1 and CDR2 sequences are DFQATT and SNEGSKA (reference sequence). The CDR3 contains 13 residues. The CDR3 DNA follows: TGCAGTGCTAGAGAGACAGCCAAATACGAGCAGTACTTC. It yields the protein CSARETAKYEQYF.

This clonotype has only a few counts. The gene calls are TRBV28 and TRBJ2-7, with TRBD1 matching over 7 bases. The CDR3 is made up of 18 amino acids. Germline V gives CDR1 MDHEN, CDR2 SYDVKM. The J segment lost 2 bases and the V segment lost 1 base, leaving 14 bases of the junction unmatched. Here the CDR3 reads CASSLSIQDRAPTYEQYF. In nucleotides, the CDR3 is TGTGCCAGCAGTTTATCCATACAAGACAGGGCCCCGACCTACGAGCAGTACTTC.

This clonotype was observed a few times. CDR3 DNA: TGTGCCAGCAGTTTCGGGTCGGGACAGGGCCTCAATGAGCAGTTCTTC. Its translation is CASSFGSGQGLNEQFF. This chain connects TRBV27 to TRBJ2-1, with 9 positions matching TRBD1. The V segment lost 3 bases and the J segment 6 bases; nucleotides outside the gene matches: 9. CDR1 is MNHEY, CDR2 SMNVEV, per germline (reference sequence). The CDR3 has 16 amino acids.

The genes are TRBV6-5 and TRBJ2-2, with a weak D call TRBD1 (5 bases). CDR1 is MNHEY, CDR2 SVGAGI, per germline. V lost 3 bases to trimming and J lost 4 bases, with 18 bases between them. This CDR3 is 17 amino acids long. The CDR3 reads CASSYYQGTAVTGELFF. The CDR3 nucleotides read TGTGCCAGCAGTTATTATCAGGGAACGGCTGTCACCGGGGAGCTGTTTTTT.

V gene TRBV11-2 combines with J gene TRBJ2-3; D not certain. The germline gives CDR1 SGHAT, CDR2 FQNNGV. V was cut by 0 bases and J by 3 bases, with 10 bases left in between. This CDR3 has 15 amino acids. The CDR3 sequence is CASSLDPYSTDTQYF. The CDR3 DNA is TGTGCCAGCAGCTTAGACCCTTACAGTACAGATACGCAGTATTTT.

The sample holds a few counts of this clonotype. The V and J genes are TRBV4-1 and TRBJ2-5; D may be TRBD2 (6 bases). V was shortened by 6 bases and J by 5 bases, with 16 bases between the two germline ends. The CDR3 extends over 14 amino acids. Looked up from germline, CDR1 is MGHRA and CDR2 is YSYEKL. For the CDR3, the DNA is TGCGCCAGCAGTCGGGACTTACTCGGTGAGACCCAGTACTTC. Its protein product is CASSRDLLGETQYF.